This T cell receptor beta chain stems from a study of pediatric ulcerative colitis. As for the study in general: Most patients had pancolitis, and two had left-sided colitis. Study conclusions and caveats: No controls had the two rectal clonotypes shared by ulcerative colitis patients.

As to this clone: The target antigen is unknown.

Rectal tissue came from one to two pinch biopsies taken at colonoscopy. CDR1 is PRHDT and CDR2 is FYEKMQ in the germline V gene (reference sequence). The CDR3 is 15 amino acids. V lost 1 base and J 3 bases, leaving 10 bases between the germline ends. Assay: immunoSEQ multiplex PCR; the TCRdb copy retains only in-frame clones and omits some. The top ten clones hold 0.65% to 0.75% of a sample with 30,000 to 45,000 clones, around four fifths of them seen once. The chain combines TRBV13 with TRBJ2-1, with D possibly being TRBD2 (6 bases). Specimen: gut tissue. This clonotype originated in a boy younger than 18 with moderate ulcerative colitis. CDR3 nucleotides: TGTGCCAGCAGCTTAGCGGGACTGGTCTACAATGAGCAGTTCTTC. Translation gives CASSLAGLVYNEQFF.